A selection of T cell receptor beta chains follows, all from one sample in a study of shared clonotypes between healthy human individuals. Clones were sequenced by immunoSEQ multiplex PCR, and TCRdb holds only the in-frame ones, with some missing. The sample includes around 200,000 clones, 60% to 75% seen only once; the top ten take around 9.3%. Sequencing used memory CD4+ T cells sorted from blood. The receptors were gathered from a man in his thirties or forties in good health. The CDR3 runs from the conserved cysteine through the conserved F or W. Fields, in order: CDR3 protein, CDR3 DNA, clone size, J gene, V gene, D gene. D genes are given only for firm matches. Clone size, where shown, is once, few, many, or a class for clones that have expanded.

CDR3: CASSEFGDTQYF; DNA: TGTGCCAGCAGTGAATTCGGCGATACGCAGTATTTT; size: many; J: TRBJ2-3; V: TRBV6-1; D: -
CDR3: CASSPNRKDTQYF; DNA: TGTGCCAGCAGCCCAAATAGGAAAGATACGCAGTATTTT; size: -; J: TRBJ2-3; V: TRBV7-3; D: -
CDR3: CASSLAVPASGNTIYF; DNA: TGTGCCAGCAGCTTAGCCGTACCCGCATCTGGAAACACCATATATTTT; size: -; J: TRBJ1-3; V: TRBV7-6; D: -
CDR3: CASSLAITDYGYTF; DNA: TGCGCCAGCAGCTTGGCCATTACAGACTATGGCTACACCTTC; size: -; J: TRBJ1-2; V: TRBV5-1; D: -
CDR3: CASSGRGPNDEDTQYF; DNA: TGTGCCAGCAGCGGAAGGGGGCCGAATGATGAAGATACGCAGTATTTT; size: once; J: TRBJ2-3; V: TRBV5-4; D: TRBD1
CDR3: CASSLAGGFNEQFF; DNA: TGCGCCAGCAGTTTAGCGGGAGGATTCAATGAGCAGTTCTTC; size: -; J: TRBJ2-1; V: TRBV5-1; D: TRBD2
CDR3: CASSLRGYSDEQFF; DNA: TGCGCCAGCAGCTTGAGGGGGTATAGTGATGAGCAGTTCTTC; size: -; J: TRBJ2-1; V: TRBV5-1; D: -
CDR3: CASSLVGKGWAGEQYF; DNA: TGTGCCAGCAGCTTAGTTGGGAAGGGGTGGGCCGGCGAGCAGTACTTC; size: -; J: TRBJ2-7; V: TRBV7-2; D: -
CDR3: CASSPSTGLGLLNTEAFF; DNA: TGTGCCAGCTCACCATCGACAGGGTTAGGGTTGTTGAACACTGAAGCTTTCTTT; size: once; J: TRBJ1-1; V: TRBV18; D: TRBD1
CDR3: CASSQKFPPLLGTDTQYF; DNA: TGCGCCAGCAGCCAAAAGTTCCCTCCGCTGTTGGGCACAGATACGCAGTATTTT; size: few; J: TRBJ2-3; V: TRBV4-1; D: -
CDR3: CASSLSGGTHQETQYF; DNA: TGTGCCAGCAGCCTCAGCGGGGGTACTCACCAAGAGACCCAGTACTTC; size: -; J: TRBJ2-5; V: TRBV11-2; D: TRBD2
CDR3: CASSLPGTEAFF; DNA: TGCGCCAGCAGCCTACCGGGCACTGAAGCTTTCTTT; size: -; J: TRBJ1-1; V: TRBV4-1; D: -
CDR3: CASKPGVRLDNEQFF; DNA: TGTGCCAGCAAGCCGGGAGTGAGACTAGACAATGAGCAGTTCTTC; size: -; J: TRBJ2-1; V: TRBV27; D: -
CDR3: CASKLSSYNEQFF; DNA: TGCGCCAGCAAGTTGAGCTCCTACAATGAGCAGTTCTTC; size: -; J: TRBJ2-1; V: TRBV5-1; D: -
CDR3: CASSPGRGDNEQYF; DNA: TGTGCCAGCTCACCGGGTAGGGGTGACAACGAGCAGTACTTC; size: -; J: TRBJ2-7; V: TRBV18; D: -
CDR3: CASSLGTKNIQYF; DNA: TGTGCCAGCAGCTTAGGGACTAAAAACATTCAGTACTTC; size: -; J: TRBJ2-4; V: TRBV7-2; D: -
CDR3: CASRDQGSIQPQHF; DNA: TGTGCCAGCAGAGACCAGGGTTCCATCCAGCCCCAGCATTTT; size: -; J: TRBJ1-5; V: TRBV2; D: -
CDR3: CASSLGNSGGKLFF; DNA: TGTGCCAGCAGCTTAGGCAACAGCGGCGGGAAACTGTTTTTT; size: -; J: TRBJ1-4; V: TRBV7-8; D: -
CDR3: CASSAAGGTYEQYF; DNA: TGTGCCAGCAGTGCGGCGGGAGGGACCTACGAGCAGTACTTC; size: -; J: TRBJ2-7; V: TRBV6-1; D: TRBD2
CDR3: CASSPGSSGNTIYF; DNA: TGTGCCAGCTCACCGGGGAGTTCTGGAAACACCATATATTTT; size: few; J: TRBJ1-3; V: TRBV18; D: -
CDR3: CASSREGRGTGELFF; DNA: TGTGCCAGCAGTCGCGAGGGGAGGGGCACCGGGGAGCTGTTTTTT; size: -; J: TRBJ2-2; V: TRBV2; D: TRBD2
CDR3: CASSPDRWAEKLFF; DNA: TGTGCCAGCAGCCCCGACAGGTGGGCTGAAAAACTGTTTTTT; size: -; J: TRBJ1-4; V: TRBV11-2; D: -
CDR3: CASTEDEMLGEAFF; DNA: TGTGCCAGCACCGAAGATGAGATGTTGGGTGAAGCTTTCTTT; size: -; J: TRBJ1-1; V: TRBV6-6; D: -
CDR3: CASSLDGSGSGKLFF; DNA: TGCGCCAGCAGCTTGGATGGCAGCGGATCCGGAAAACTGTTTTTT; size: -; J: TRBJ1-4; V: TRBV5-1; D: -
CDR3: CASSGQGRDGYTF; DNA: TGTGCCAGCAGCGGACAGGGGCGAGATGGCTACACCTTC; size: -; J: TRBJ1-2; V: TRBV6-5; D: TRBD1
CDR3: CASSFRTSVNEQFF; DNA: TGTGCCAGCAGCTTTAGGACTAGCGTCAATGAGCAGTTCTTC; size: -; J: TRBJ2-1; V: TRBV7-2; D: TRBD2
CDR3: CASSLDEGREQFF; DNA: TGTGCCAGCAGCTTAGATGAGGGCAGAGAGCAGTTCTTC; size: -; J: TRBJ2-1; V: TRBV11-3; D: -
CDR3: CASSERPNYGYTF; DNA: TGTGCCAGCAGCGAACGTCCTAACTATGGCTACACCTTC; size: medium-sized; J: TRBJ1-2; V: TRBV6-1; D: -
CDR3: CASSLRGEQYF; DNA: TGTGCCAGTAGTCTGAGGGGGGAGCAGTACTTC; size: once; J: TRBJ2-7; V: TRBV19; D: -
CDR3: CASSSSREGTQYF; DNA: TGTGCCAGCAGTTCATCGCGGGAGGGGACCCAGTACTTC; size: -; J: TRBJ2-5; V: TRBV27; D: TRBD2
CDR3: CSASSDTEAFF; DNA: TGCAGTGCTAGCTCGGATACTGAAGCTTTCTTT; size: -; J: TRBJ1-1; V: TRBV20-1; D: -
CDR3: CASSQDLGRTGELFF; DNA: TGTGCCAGCAGCCAAGATCTAGGCCGCACCGGGGAGCTGTTTTTT; size: -; J: TRBJ2-2; V: TRBV4-2; D: -
CDR3: CATIRRDYGYTF; DNA: TGTGCCACAATTCGCAGGGACTATGGCTACACCTTC; size: -; J: TRBJ1-2; V: TRBV28; D: -
CDR3: CASSSGGHGYTF; DNA: TGCGCCAGCAGCTCAGGGGGGCATGGCTACACCTTC; size: -; J: TRBJ1-2; V: TRBV5-1; D: TRBD1
CDR3: CASSGVFGEKLFF; DNA: TGCGCCAGCAGTGGGGTTTTCGGAGAAAAACTGTTTTTT; size: -; J: TRBJ1-4; V: TRBV10-1; D: -
CDR3: CASSARPGSDTQYF; DNA: TGTGCCAGCAGCGCCCGCCCAGGGTCAGATACGCAGTATTTT; size: few; J: TRBJ2-3; V: TRBV7-2; D: -